Listed here is a single T cell receptor (beta chain). What the recovered Cohort 3 donors had was two negative PCRs, clearance, or symptom resolution. Trimming cost V 1 base and J 10 bases, with 11 bases left between them. The CDR3 sequence is 13 residues long. Germline values: CDR1 LNHDA, CDR2 SQIVND (reference sequence). Repertoires were generated with immunoSEQ multiplex PCR, while TCRdb's copy carries only in-frame clones and drops some. This sample yields 200,000 to 300,000 clones, of which around nine tenths are seen a single time; around 4% belongs to the top ten. This sample stems from a study of blood T cell repertoires in COVID-19.

This TCR came from a woman aged 25-40 years who had recovered from COVID-19. J is TRBJ2-1 and V is TRBV19; no definite D call. Material for sequencing was PBMCs or T cells enriched from blood (not recorded which). The DNA of the CDR3 is TGTGCCAGTAGTATAGGACGACACGGAGAGCAGTTCTTC. Residues: CASSIGRHGEQFF.